Below are 4 T cell receptor beta chains sequenced from a single sample in a study of blood T cell repertoires in COVID-19. Libraries were prepared by immunoSEQ multiplex PCR; TCRdb keeps only in-frame clonotypes and omits some of them. Of hundreds of thousands of clones listed, 70% to 90% are singletons. The sample was peripheral blood. The receptors come from a woman aged 80 or over with acute or convalescent COVID-19.

The genes are TRBV18 and TRBJ2-5; 7 bases are shared with TRBD1. Germline CDR1 and CDR2: KGHSH and LQKENI. J was trimmed by 1 base and V by 0 bases; bases with no gene match: 2. This CDR3 has 15 residues. CDR3 DNA sequence: TGTGCCAGCTCACCACCGGGACAGCCCCAAGAGACCCAGTACTTC. As protein: CASSPPGQPQETQYF.

The chain combines TRBV30 with TRBJ1-2; D may be TRBD1 (6 bases). This CDR3 is built from 13 residues. Trimming stripped 3 bases from V and 8 bases from J, with 16 bases between. Germline CDR1 and CDR2: GTSNPN and SVGIG (reference sequence). In DNA, the CDR3 is TGTGCCTGGAGAGGCAGACAGGCGATGGGCTACACCTTC. It yields the protein CAWRGRQAMGYTF.

The chain combines TRBV5-1 with TRBJ2-7; D may be TRBD2 (6 bases). The germline CDR1 and CDR2 sequences are SGHRS and YFSETQ. The V gene lost 0 bases and the J gene lost 3 bases, with 19 bases spanning the gap. CDR3 length equals 17 residues. This CDR3 is CASSLAGGGGGYYEQYF. Written as DNA, the CDR3 is TGCGCCAGCAGCTTGGCCGGTGGGGGAGGCGGCTACTACGAGCAGTACTTC.

The chain has TRBV7-9 and TRBJ1-1; 11 bases fit TRBD1. The CDR3 sequence is 18 residues long. Trimming removed 5 bases from V and 3 bases from J; junction bases left unmatched: 14. The germline V gene encodes CDR1 SEHNR and CDR2 FQNEAQ (reference sequence). The CDR3 coding sequence is TGTGCCAGCAGCCCAGGACAGGGGGCGATCTTGGAGGACACTGAAGCTTTCTTT. This encodes CASSPGQGAILEDTEAFF.